This T cell receptor (beta chain) was recovered during a study of T cell repertoires in cytomegalovirus infection. Across the whole study: Based on public TCR beta signatures, there were indications of CMV infection and of a matching HLA type.

Trimming took off 4 bases at V and 4 bases at J, with 16 bases between the two ends. The germline V gene has CDR1 MGHRA and CDR2 YSYEKL. The CDR3 covers 15 residues. The table lists this clonotype with a few counts. Its antigen is not known. Broader study findings: Pooled public TCR beta family frequency picked out CMV carriers with the relevant HLA. Dominant in the ex vivo response were TCR beta clonotypes restricted by HLA-C and specific for CMV.

TCRdb called the reads again in MiXCR, with one record for every CDR3 protein. The table includes around 230,000 distinct CDR3 sequences, 6.5% detected once. This clonotype originated in a human donor in good health (CMV status not recorded). Some clones in this sample may be carry-over from other donors' samples. The chain couples TRBV4-1 to TRBJ1-1; the D gene is possibly TRBD1 (6 bases). The sequenced sample was PBMCs. The CDR3 sequence is CASSPIVQGITEAFF. CDR3 bases: TGCGCCAGCAGCCCGATAGTCCAGGGGATCACTGAAGCTTTCTTT.